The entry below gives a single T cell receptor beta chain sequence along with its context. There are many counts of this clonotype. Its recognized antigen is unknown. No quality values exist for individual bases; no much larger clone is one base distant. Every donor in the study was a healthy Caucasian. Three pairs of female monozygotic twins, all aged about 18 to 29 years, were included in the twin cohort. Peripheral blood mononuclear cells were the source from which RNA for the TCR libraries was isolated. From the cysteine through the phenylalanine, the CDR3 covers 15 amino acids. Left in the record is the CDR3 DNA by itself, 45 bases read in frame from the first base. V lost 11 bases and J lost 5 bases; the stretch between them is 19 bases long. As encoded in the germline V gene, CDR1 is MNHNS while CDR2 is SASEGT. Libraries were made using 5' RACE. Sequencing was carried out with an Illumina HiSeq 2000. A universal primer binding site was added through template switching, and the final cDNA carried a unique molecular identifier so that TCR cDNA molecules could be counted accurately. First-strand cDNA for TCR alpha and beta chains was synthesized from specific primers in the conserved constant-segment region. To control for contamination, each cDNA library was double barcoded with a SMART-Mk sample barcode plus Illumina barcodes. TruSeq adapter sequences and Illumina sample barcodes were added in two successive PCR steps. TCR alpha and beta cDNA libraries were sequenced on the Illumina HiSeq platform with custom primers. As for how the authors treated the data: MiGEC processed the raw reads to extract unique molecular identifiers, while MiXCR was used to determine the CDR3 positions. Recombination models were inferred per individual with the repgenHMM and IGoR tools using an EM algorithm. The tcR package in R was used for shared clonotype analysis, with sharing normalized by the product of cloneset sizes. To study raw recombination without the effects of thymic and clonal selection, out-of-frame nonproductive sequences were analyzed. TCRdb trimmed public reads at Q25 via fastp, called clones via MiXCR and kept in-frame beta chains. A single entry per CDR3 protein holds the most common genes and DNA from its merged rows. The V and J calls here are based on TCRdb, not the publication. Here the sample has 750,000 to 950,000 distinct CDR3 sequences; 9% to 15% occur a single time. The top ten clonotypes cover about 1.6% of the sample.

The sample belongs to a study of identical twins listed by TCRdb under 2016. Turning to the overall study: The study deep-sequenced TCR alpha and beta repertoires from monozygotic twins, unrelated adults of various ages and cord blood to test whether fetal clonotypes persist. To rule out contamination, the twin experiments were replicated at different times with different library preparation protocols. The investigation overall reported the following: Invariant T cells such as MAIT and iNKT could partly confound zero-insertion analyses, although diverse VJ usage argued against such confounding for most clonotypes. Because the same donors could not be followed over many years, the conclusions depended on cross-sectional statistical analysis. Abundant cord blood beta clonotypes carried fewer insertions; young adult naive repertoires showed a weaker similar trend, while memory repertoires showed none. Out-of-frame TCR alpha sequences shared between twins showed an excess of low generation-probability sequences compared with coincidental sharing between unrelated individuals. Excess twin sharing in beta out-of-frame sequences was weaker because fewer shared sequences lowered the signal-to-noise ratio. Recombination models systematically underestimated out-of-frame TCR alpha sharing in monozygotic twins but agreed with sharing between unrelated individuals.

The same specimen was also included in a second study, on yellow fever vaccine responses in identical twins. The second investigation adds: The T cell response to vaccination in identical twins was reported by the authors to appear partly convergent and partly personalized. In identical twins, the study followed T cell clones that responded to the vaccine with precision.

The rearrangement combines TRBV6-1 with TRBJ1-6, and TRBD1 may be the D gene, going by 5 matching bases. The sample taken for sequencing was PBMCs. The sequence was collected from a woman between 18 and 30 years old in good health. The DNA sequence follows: TGTGCCGGAACCACAGAAGGGACCAATAATTCACCCCTCCACTTT. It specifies CAGTTEGTNNSPLHF.